This T cell receptor beta chain was found in a study of shared clonotypes between healthy human individuals. Study observations and caveats: Against clonotypes common to all four donors, non-shared ones had lower generation probabilities.

To note about this clone: Its antigen is still unknown.

From germline, CDR1 is SSHAT and CDR2 FNYEAQ (reference sequence). This CDR3 comprises 14 residues. V dropped 5 bases and J dropped 5; count of bases not matched to a gene: 7. Clones were sequenced by immunoSEQ multiplex PCR, and TCRdb holds only the in-frame ones, with some missing. The sample consists of about a million clones, around three quarters of them appearing once. Sequencing was done on a sample of memory CD4+ T cells from PBMCs. The sample's subset: CD45RA-negative fraction. The sequence came from a man younger than 30 in good health. Some clones in this sample may be carry-over from other donors' samples. V and J are TRBV7-7 and TRBJ2-5; 8 bases are shared with TRBD2. In nucleotides, the CDR3 is TGTGCCAGCAGCCCCTTGACGGGGGGGGAGACCCAGTACTTC. This encodes CASSPLTGGETQYF.